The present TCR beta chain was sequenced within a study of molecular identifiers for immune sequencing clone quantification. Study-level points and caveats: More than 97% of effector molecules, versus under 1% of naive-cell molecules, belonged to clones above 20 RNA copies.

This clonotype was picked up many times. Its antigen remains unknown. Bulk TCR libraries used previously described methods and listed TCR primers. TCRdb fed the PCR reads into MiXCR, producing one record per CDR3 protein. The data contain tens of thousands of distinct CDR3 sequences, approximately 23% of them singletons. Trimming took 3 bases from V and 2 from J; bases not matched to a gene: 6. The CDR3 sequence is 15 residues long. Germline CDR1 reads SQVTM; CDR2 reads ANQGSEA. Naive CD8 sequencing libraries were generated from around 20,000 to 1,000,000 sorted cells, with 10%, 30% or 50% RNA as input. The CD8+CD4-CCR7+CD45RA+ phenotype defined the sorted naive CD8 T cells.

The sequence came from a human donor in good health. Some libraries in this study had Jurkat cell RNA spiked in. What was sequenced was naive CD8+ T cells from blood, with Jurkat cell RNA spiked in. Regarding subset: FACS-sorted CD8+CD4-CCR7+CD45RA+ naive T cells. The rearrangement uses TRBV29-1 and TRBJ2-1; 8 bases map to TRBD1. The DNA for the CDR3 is TGCAGCGTTGAGGAGACAGGGGTTACCTACAATGAGCAGTTCTTC. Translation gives CSVEETGVTYNEQFF.